The entry below describes one TCR beta chain. It was with 60 Vbeta and 13 Jbeta primers that the PCR ran. Measured with immunoSEQ multiplex PCR; TCRdb has only the in-frame clones, and not every one. The record lists more than 55,000 clones, of which the ten most abundant hold 5%. The data derive from a study of cytomegalovirus exposure and HLA in healthy donors. Germline V gene lookup returns CDR1 SGHAT and CDR2 FQNNGV. Trimming pared 5 bases from V and 6 bases from J, leaving 16 bases between. This CDR3 region has 14 residues. Specimen: PBMCs. The chain combines TRBV11-2 with TRBJ2-5; tentatively, D is TRBD2 (7 bases). The sequence was obtained from a woman in her forties in good health and CMV-seropositive. For the CDR3, the DNA is TGTGCCAGCAGCGTGACAAGGGGGGGAAAGACCCAGTACTTC. Its protein product is CASSVTRGGKTQYF.